The rows below give T cell receptor beta chains drawn from one sample of a study of metastatic and nonmetastatic thyroid tumors. Using MiXCR, TCRdb re-called clones from the PCR reads. The sample carries about 35,000 clones, 15% to 20% recorded once. The sequenced sample was blood. The receptors were sampled from a female donor with papillary thyroid cancer or a benign thyroid nodule (not recorded which). Some clones in this sample may be carry-over from other donors' samples. Each CDR3 is given with its conserved first and last residue. Fields, in order: D gene, clone size, J gene, V gene, CDR3 protein, CDR3 DNA. A D gene is named only where the DNA matches it firmly. Clone size is given for some rows only: seen once, a few or many times, or a class if the clone is expanded.

-	many	TRBJ2-2	TRBV19	CASSIDPGDSGELFF	TGTGCCAGTAGTATAGACCCCGGGGATTCCGGGGAGCTGTTTTTT
-	-	TRBJ2-5	TRBV28	CASILCETQYF	TGTGCCAGCATTTTATGCGAGACCCAGTACTTC
-	many	TRBJ2-7	TRBV6-1	CASSETVTSSYEQYF	TGTGCCAGCAGTGAAACTGTGACTAGCTCCTACGAGCAGTACTTC
-	few	TRBJ1-5	TRBV6-2/TRBV6-3	CASSSQSLAPQHF	TGTGCCAGCAGTTCTCAATCCCTAGCTCCCCAGCATTTT
-	many	TRBJ2-5	TRBV7-3	CASSLLGTNGETQYF	TGTGCCAGCAGCTTATTGGGTACCAATGGAGAGACCCAGTACTTC
-	many	TRBJ2-3	TRBV29-1	CSVDLAGSQYF	TGCAGCGTTGATCTGGCAGGGTCGCAGTATTTT
-	few	TRBJ2-7	TRBV28	CASSSPSGSRCEQYF	TGTGCCAGCAGTTCCCCATCCGGGTCCCGCTGCGAGCAGTACTTC
-	few	TRBJ2-1	TRBV19	CASSLGTMGRNEQFF	TGTGCCAGTAGTCTAGGGACAATGGGCCGCAATGAGCAGTTCTTC
TRBD1	many	TRBJ2-5	TRBV4-1	CASSQGTGETQYF	TGCGCCAGCAGCCAAGGGACAGGGGAGACCCAGTACTTC
-	-	TRBJ2-7	TRBV20-1	CSARGQSGHSYEQYF	TGCAGTGCTAGAGGGCAATCGGGACATTCCTACGAGCAGTACTTC
-	many	TRBJ2-2	TRBV19	CASSIREAGELFF	TGTGCCAGTAGTATTAGGGAGGCCGGGGAGCTGTTTTTT
-	many	TRBJ2-1	TRBV7-2	CASSPPPPSLFF	TGTGCCAGCAGCCCCCCCCCCCCTAGCTTGTTCTTC
-	few	TRBJ2-2	TRBV11-1	CASSYRGGELFF	TGTGCCAGCAGCTATAGGGGCGGGGAGCTGTTTTTT
-	many	TRBJ2-5	TRBV20-1	CSVVDRAGETQYF	TGCAGTGTTGTGGACCGAGCTGGGGAGACCCAGTACTTC
-	-	TRBJ2-7	TRBV11-1	CANSFSDYRDEQYF	TGTGCCAACAGCTTCTCCGACTACAGAGATGAGCAGTACTTC
-	medium-sized	TRBJ2-6	TRBV10-2	CASSEGLGANVLTF	TGCGCCAGCAGTGAAGGGTTAGGGGCCAACGTCCTGACTTTC
-	many	TRBJ2-5	TRBV5-1	CASSLQDQETQYF	TGCGCCAGCAGCTTGCAGGACCAAGAGACCCAGTACTTC
-	many	TRBJ2-1	TRBV28	CASTEAPNEQFF	TGTGCCAGCACCGAGGCCCCCAATGAGCAGTTCTTC
-	many	TRBJ2-7	TRBV7-7	CASSLSEEDEQYF	TGTGCTAGCAGCTTAAGCGAGGAGGACGAGCAGTACTTC
-	few	TRBJ1-5	TRBV24-1	CATSKQGLGHPQHF	TGTGCTACCAGCAAACAGGGTTTGGGACATCCCCAGCATTTT
TRBD1	few	TRBJ1-1	TRBV6-1	CASILLPGQGNTEAFF	TGTGCCAGTATTTTGCTACCGGGACAGGGGAACACTGAAGCTTTCTTT
TRBD1	-	TRBJ2-3	TRBV28	CASTPTPGTGVGGDTQYF	TGTGCCAGCACTCCAACTCCCGGGACAGGGGTCGGGGGGGATACGCAGTATTTT
TRBD2	few	TRBJ2-1	TRBV27	CASIPVEWPSGINEQFF	TGTGCCAGCATTCCCGTCGAGTGGCCTAGCGGGATTAATGAGCAGTTCTTC
-	many	TRBJ2-2	TRBV20-1	CSGTPRTGELFF	TGCAGTGGGACACCTCGTACCGGGGAGCTGTTTTTT
-	-	TRBJ2-1	TRBV7-2	CASSFSGDISYNEQFF	TGTGCCAGCAGCTTTAGCGGTGACATCTCCTACAATGAGCAGTTCTTC
TRBD1	-	TRBJ2-5	TRBV9	CASSAGPGQQETQYF	TGTGCCAGCAGCGCGGGGCCGGGACAGCAAGAGACCCAGTACTTC
TRBD1	-	TRBJ2-7	TRBV24-1	CATSDAKDRELYEQYF	TGTGCCACCAGTGATGCAAAGGACAGGGAGTTATACGAGCAGTACTTC
-	-	TRBJ2-7	TRBV6-1	CAGMVASRSYDQYF	TGTGCCGGCATGGTGGCTAGCAGGTCCTACGATCAGTACTTC
-	few	TRBJ1-1	TRBV28	CASRAGINTEAFF	TGTGCCAGCAGGGCGGGGATAAACACTGAAGCTTTCTTT
TRBD1	many	TRBJ1-1	TRBV29-1	CSVSDRRGGAFF	TGCAGCGTTTCGGACAGGCGGGGCGGAGCTTTCTTT
-	many	TRBJ2-5	TRBV28	CASRVEETQYF	TGTGCCAGCAGGGTGGAAGAGACCCAGTACTTC
TRBD2	-	TRBJ2-2	TRBV2	CASFRDRASGRWAGELFF	TGTGCCAGCTTTCGGGACAGGGCTAGCGGGAGGTGGGCCGGGGAGCTGTTTTTT
-	few	TRBJ2-1	TRBV6-2/TRBV6-3	CASIYSITGSSTNEQFF	TGTGCCAGCATTTACTCTATTACGGGAAGTAGCACCAATGAGCAGTTCTTC
TRBD1	-	TRBJ2-1	TRBV6-1	CASRRDRFIDEQFF	TGTGCCAGTCGTAGGGACAGGTTTATCGATGAGCAGTTCTTC
TRBD1	-	TRBJ1-2	TRBV6-1	CASSVAGGYGYGYTF	TGTGCCAGCAGTGTCGCAGGGGGTTACGGCTATGGCTACACCTTC
-	-	TRBJ1-2	TRBV6-1	CATLDDRCYGYTF	TGCGCCACCCTCGATGACAGGTGCTATGGCTACACCTTC
-	-	TRBJ2-7	TRBV6-1	CASRLGGGEQYF	TGTGCCAGCCGACTGGGAGGGGGCGAGCAGTACTTC
TRBD1	medium-sized	TRBJ1-2	TRBV6-1	CASTPLGTGGSVYGYTF	TGTGCCAGCACCCCATTGGGGACAGGGGGCTCGGTCTATGGCTACACCTTC
TRBD2	-	TRBJ2-1	TRBV5-1	CASSFELAGGNDQFF	TGCGCCAGCAGTTTTGAACTAGCGGGAGGTAATGATCAGTTCTTC
TRBD2	many	TRBJ2-7	TRBV7-9	CASRASGQYEQYF	TGTGCCAGCAGAGCTAGCGGCCAATACGAGCAGTACTTC
TRBD1	-	TRBJ2-1	TRBV7-8	CASSLRQGAYNEQFF	TGTGCCAGCAGCTTAAGACAGGGGGCCTACAATGAGCAGTTCTTC
-	many	TRBJ2-3	TRBV7-6	CASSLNVQGQDTQYF	TGTGCCAGCAGCTTAAATGTCCAGGGTCAAGATACGCAGTATTTT
-	many	TRBJ2-1	TRBV7-8	CASSYDNSYNEQFF	TGTGCCAGCAGTTATGACAACTCCTACAATGAGCAGTTCTTC